This is a list of T cell receptor beta chains from one sample in a study of blood T cell repertoires in COVID-19. Method: immunoSEQ multiplex PCR; TCRdb's copy keeps in-frame clones and lacks some. The sample holds hundreds of thousands of clones; 88% are singletons and the top ten take 5% to 6.5%. The specimen was peripheral blood. These receptors all come from a woman in her thirties with COVID-19, enrolled during active disease. Each CDR3 is given with its conserved first and last residue.

V	length	CDR3
TRBV28	15	CASSGLDSYNSPLHF
TRBV27	14	CASSPNSGANVLTF
TRBV5-6	16	CASSSSLGQGSYGYTF
TRBV6-5	15	CASRGLAGGQETQYF
TRBV19	14	CASSILTSIDEQFF
TRBV3-1/TRBV3-2	16	CASSQVTSARVDTQYF
TRBV3-1/TRBV3-2	15	CASSFSLDRTSPLHF
TRBV19	12	CASSAGQDTQYF
TRBV6-2/TRBV6-3	16	CASSTRTSGDFGEQFF
TRBV4-3	16	CASSQGGSSGNQPQHF
TRBV4-2	15	CASSQEVTGVYGYTF
TRBV7-2	14	CASSPGQGALGYTF
TRBV7-2	17	CASSSGPGQTYNSPLHF
TRBV27	18	CASSPPVVGHGTYNEQFF
TRBV5-4	18	CASSLAGGTRHPPDTQYF
TRBV15	15	CATSPGRANTGELFF
TRBV7-9	14	CASSSYRGNTEAFF
TRBV2	15	CASSGTGQRNYGYTF
TRBV9	15	CASSAMTSGTETQYF
TRBV4-3	14	CASSQRQGADGYTF
TRBV18	15	CASSPRGQGAYEQYF
TRBV20-1	13	CSASGQGGQPQHF
TRBV19	17	CASGSPRTGALNTEAFF
TRBV18	13	CASSPGTEETQYF
TRBV5-1	14	CASSPRQGGDTQYF
TRBV5-6	15	CASSSGFRMNTEAFF
TRBV5-5	18	CASSSLGAGGAGQETQYF
TRBV19	14	CASSLHSGSPEAFF
TRBV7-9	15	CASSLGAGAEVAQYF
TRBV5-1	12	CASSPDQETQYF
TRBV29-1	16	CSVEVPLQGAAGELFF
TRBV5-5	12	CASSETGRTLHF
TRBV12-3/TRBV12-4	13	CASSFGRQETQYF